Presented here are 16 T cell receptor beta chains from one specimen sequenced in a study of T cell repertoires in aging, cancer and after chemotherapy (dated by TCRdb to the late 2010s). Genomic DNA extracted from peripheral blood, rather than sorted cells or RNA, was used as the source for amplification of TCR beta rearrangements. Sequencing was carried out with an Illumina MiSeq. Rearranged TRB sequences spanning V, D and J segments were amplified by multiplex touch-down PCR using a mixed TRB-A/B primer pool. The raw public data were reprocessed by TCRdb itself: fastp quality trimming at Q25, MiXCR clonotype calling, in-frame beta chains only. All rows with the same CDR3 protein become a single entry with the most common DNA and genes. This sample lists under 7,500 distinct CDR3 sequences; 25% to 35% were detected once. The ten largest clones add up to roughly 7% of the sample. Input material: blood. The receptors come from a human donor in good health.

This clonotype is termed medium-sized (0.01 to 0.1%). The chain employs TRBV6-2 or TRBV6-3 and TRBJ1-2; D is uncertain. The germline V gene has CDR1 MNHEY and CDR2 SVGEGT. The CDR3 runs 15 residues. Between the trimmed V and J ends, which lost 8 bases and 0 bases, there was a span of 16 bases. The CDR3 reads CASVNRLKANYGYTF. The DNA of the CDR3 is TGTGCCAGCGTCAACCGCCTAAAAGCTAACTATGGCTACACCTTC.

This clonotype is deemed medium-sized. The CDR3 DNA sequence: TGTGCCAGCTCACCCATTCGACCTGGTGGGGTCCCAGATACGCAGTATTTT. This encodes CASSPIRPGGVPDTQYF. The chain joins TRBV18 to TRBJ2-3; D gene uncertain. The germline V gene encodes CDR1 KGHSH and CDR2 LQKENI. The CDR3 spans 17 residues. Trimming took 3 bases from V and 4 from J, leaving 20 bases between them.

This clonotype was detected a few times. The chain is built from TRBV10-3 and TRBJ1-5; D perhaps matches TRBD1 (6 bases). The CDR3 has 15 residues. Germline V gene lookup returns CDR1 ENHRY and CDR2 SYGVKD. V was shortened by 3 bases and J by 6 bases, with 15 bases between the two germline ends. In nucleotides, the CDR3 is TGTGCCATCAGTGAACGGTCGGAGGGGGTTCAGCCCCAGCATTTT. Its protein is CAISERSEGVQPQHF.

This clonotype showed up just a few times. This rearrangement joins TRBV12-3 or TRBV12-4 to TRBJ1-5; D gene uncertain. With 2 bases removed from V and 3 bases from J, the gap between germline ends came to 8 bases. The CDR3 runs 14 residues. CDR3 DNA sequence: TGTGCCAGCAGTTTAAGGGCCGTCAATCAGCCCCAGCATTTT. Protein sequence: CASSLRAVNQPQHF.

A note on this clonotype: Since a much larger clone is just one base distant, this may be a read error. V is TRBV19 and J is TRBJ1-4, with D tentatively TRBD1 (6 bases). The length of the CDR3 is 14 residues. The germline V gene encodes CDR1 LNHDA and CDR2 SQIVND (reference sequence). The V and J ends lost 4 bases and 4 bases respectively, with 10 bases between them. CDR3 sequence: CASSRGGHNEKLFF. The CDR3, as DNA: TGTGCCAGTAGTAGGGGGGGCCATAATGAAAAACTGTTTTTT.

In regard to this clonotype: This may be a read error, as it is one base from a much larger clone. This chain links TRBV6-6 with TRBJ2-3, with D maybe TRBD2 (6 bases). Germline V gene data show CDR1 as MNHNY and CDR2 as SVGAGI (reference sequence). The V and J ends lost 5 bases and 2 bases respectively, with 11 bases between them. The CDR3 length is 14 residues. The CDR3 is CASSVGGPTDTQYF. The CDR3 coding sequence is TGTGCCAGCAGTGTGGGAGGCCCCACAGATACGCAGTATTTT.

This chain links TRBV11-1 with TRBJ1-1; 9 bases fit TRBD1. V dropped 5 bases and J dropped 7; count of bases not matched to a gene: 8. CDR1 is SGHAT, CDR2 FQDESV, per germline (reference sequence). CDR3 length equals 14 residues. CDR3 sequence reads: CASSPRDRAHEAFF. CDR3 nucleotide sequence: TGTGCCAGCAGCCCCCGGGACAGGGCTCATGAAGCTTTCTTT.

This chain links TRBV4-3 with TRBJ2-7; 11 bases line up with TRBD2. The CDR3 runs to 15 residues. Germline loops: CDR1 LGHNA, CDR2 YSLEER. With V trimmed by 2 bases and J by 2 bases, 2 bases remained unmatched. CDR3 region: CASSQTGLAAYEQYF. CDR3 sequence (DNA): TGCGCCAGCAGCCAAACGGGACTAGCGGCCTACGAGCAGTACTTC.

V is TRBV27 and J is TRBJ1-2; D gene ambiguous. The CDR3 is made up of 15 amino acids. Germline V gene sequence: CDR1 MNHEY, CDR2 SMNVEV (reference sequence). V was trimmed by 1 base and J by 4 bases, leaving 13 bases between them. The CDR3 DNA sequence: TGTGCCAGCAGTTTATATTCTTCGTCCCTCTATGGCTACACCTTC. Amino acids: CASSLYSSSLYGYTF.

The rearrangement uses TRBV18 and TRBJ1-2; 8 nucleotides match TRBD1. The CDR3 length is 16 residues. Germline V gene lookup returns CDR1 KGHSH and CDR2 LQKENI. V was pared by 3 bases and J by 1 base, with 7 bases of the junction left unmatched. CDR3 region: CASSPSWTGNNYGYTF. The CDR3 DNA follows: TGTGCCAGCTCACCGTCCTGGACAGGGAATAACTATGGCTACACCTTC.

This clonotype counts as medium-sized. The chain couples TRBV6-6 to TRBJ2-2, with TRBD2 matching over 7 bases. Germline V gene lookup returns CDR1 MNHNY and CDR2 SVGAGI (reference sequence). J gave up 4 bases and V 2 bases, and 4 bases lay outside the gene matches. The CDR3 runs to 15 residues. The CDR3: CASSYGGEVTGELFF. DNA for the CDR3: TGTGCCAGCAGTTACGGGGGGGAGGTCACCGGGGAGCTGTTTTTT.

The gene calls are TRBV5-1 and TRBJ2-2; 7 bases line up with TRBD2. V lost 2 bases and J lost 0; bases outside the gene matches: 7. From germline, CDR1 is SGHRS and CDR2 YFSETQ. This CDR3 is built from 17 residues. The CDR3 reads CASSFSGHRSNTGELFF. The CDR3 nucleotides read TGCGCCAGCAGCTTTAGCGGGCATCGATCGAACACCGGGGAGCTGTTTTTT.

Remarks on this clonotype: Since a much larger clone is just one base distant, this may be a read error. The chain employs TRBV6-6 and TRBJ2-5; the D is unclear. The germline CDR1 and CDR2 sequences are MNHNY and SVGAGI (reference sequence). Trimming shortened V by 2 bases and J by 5 bases, and 9 bases separated the two germline ends. The CDR3 covers 13 residues. The DNA for the CDR3 is TGTGCCAGCAGTTACACATTAAGCGAGACCCAGTACTTC. Its translation: CASSYTLSETQYF.

CDR3: CASSSGRTLANVLTF. Here the CDR3 DNA reads TGTGCCAGCAGCTCAGGGAGAACTCTGGCCAACGTCCTGACTTTC. The chain joins TRBV6-5 to TRBJ2-6; the D call may be TRBD1 or TRBD2 (5 bases each). The CDR3 length is 15 residues. The V gene lost 6 bases and the J gene lost 6 bases, with 15 bases spanning the gap. Germline V CDR1 and CDR2: MNHEY, SVGAGI.

Within the sample, this clonotype is medium-sized. The gene calls are TRBV5-4 and TRBJ2-2; TRBD1 matches 7 bases. Germline V gene data show CDR1 as SGHNT and CDR2 as YYREEE (reference sequence). The CDR3 spans 15 residues. V was pared by 4 bases and J by 4 bases, with 7 bases of the junction left unmatched. CDR3 protein: CASSAGQAVTGELFF. The CDR3 nucleotides are TGTGCCAGCAGCGCTGGACAGGCGGTCACCGGGGAGCTGTTTTTT.

This clonotype is medium-sized (0.01 to 0.1%) within its sample. V is TRBV18 and J is TRBJ2-7; possible D gene TRBD2, 6 bases. The CDR3 consists of 14 residues. Germline loops: CDR1 KGHSH, CDR2 LQKENI. V lost 2 bases, J lost 7 bases, and 15 bases lay in between. CDR3: CASSPSPGSDEQYF. The CDR3 DNA is TGTGCCAGCTCACCAAGCCCCGGGAGCGATGAGCAGTACTTC.